These 17 T cell receptor beta chains share one sample of origin, sequenced in a study of CD8 T cells in ankylosing spondylitis. TCRdb used MiXCR to reprocess the 5' RACE reads, holding one entry per CDR3 protein. The data show about 240,000 distinct CDR3 sequences, 8% to 9% seen once. Material: blood, either unsorted or a sorted T cell fraction (not recorded which). The receptors come from a female donor with ankylosing spondylitis or in good health (not recorded which).

This clonotype came up many times. The chain uses TRBV5-1 and TRBJ2-5, with D uncertain. Germline values: CDR1 SGHRS, CDR2 YFSETQ. This CDR3 contains 11 residues. Trimming stripped 5 bases from V and 3 bases from J, with 5 bases between. The CDR3 region has the DNA TGCGCCAGCAGGTTAGAAGAGACCCAGTACTTC. It specifies CASRLEETQYF.

Turning to this clonotype: A much larger clone differs by one base, so this may be a read error. This chain links TRBV20-1 with TRBJ2-3; TRBD2 matches 11 bases. There are 14 residues in the CDR3. Germline V gene sequence: CDR1 DFQATT, CDR2 SNEGSKA (reference sequence). Here the CDR3 reads CSGASGRSTDMQYF. The CDR3 bases are TGCAGTGGGGCTAGCGGGAGGAGTACAGATATGCAGTATTTT.

At least ten counts were recorded for this clonotype. The gene calls are TRBV20-1 and TRBJ2-3; 7 positions match TRBD1. CDR1 is DFQATT and CDR2 is SNEGSKA in the germline V gene (reference sequence). The junction had 5 bases not matched to a gene; V was cut back by 2 bases and J by 0 bases. CDR3 length: 15 amino acids. The CDR3 sequence: CSARSAQGSTDTQYF. As DNA, the CDR3 is TGCAGTGCTAGATCCGCACAGGGGAGCACAGATACGCAGTATTTT.

This clonotype has ten or more counts. The rearrangement uses TRBV6-2 or TRBV6-3 and TRBJ1-5, with 7 bases fitting TRBD1. The germline gives CDR1 MNHEY, CDR2 SVGEGT. The V segment lost 6 bases and the J segment 7 bases; nucleotides outside the gene matches: 9. The CDR3 runs 14 residues. CDR3 residues: CASRTGSLSQPQHF. CDR3 bases: TGTGCCAGCAGGACAGGGTCTCTGTCGCAGCCCCAGCATTTT.

This clonotype was detected ten times or more. The chain links TRBV7-9 to TRBJ1-5; no clear D gene. The CDR3 length is 13 residues. CDR1 and CDR2 (germline): SEHNR, FQNEAQ (reference sequence). Trimming pared 3 bases from V and 5 bases from J, leaving 8 bases between. The CDR3 sequence is CASSFRGDQPQHF. CDR3 coding DNA: TGTGCCAGCAGCTTCCGGGGAGATCAGCCCCAGCATTTT. The variable domain in full, with the rest retrieved from reference TRBV7-9 and TRBJ1-5, is DTGVSQNPRHKITKRGQNVTFRCDPISEHNRLYWYRQTLGQGPEFLTYFQNEAQLEKSRLLSDRFSAERPKGSFSTLEIQRTEQGDSAMYLCASSFRGDQPQHFGDGTRLSIL.

Ten or more counts support this clonotype. This chain joins TRBV4-1 and TRBJ2-1; D unclear. This CDR3 spans 14 amino acids. Germline V gene sequence: CDR1 MGHRA, CDR2 YSYEKL. Trimming took 1 base from V and 6 from J, leaving 10 bases between them. The CDR3 is CASSQARSLNEQFF. CDR3 DNA: TGCGCCAGCAGCCAAGCGCGCTCACTCAATGAGCAGTTCTTC.

This clonotype was detected many times. V usage is TRBV12-3 or TRBV12-4 and J usage is TRBJ1-1; D is possibly TRBD1 (5 bases). The V gene lost 7 bases and the J gene lost 4 bases, with 13 bases spanning the gap. This CDR3 comprises 13 residues. The CDR3: CASTRGRLTEAFF. In DNA form, the CDR3 reads TGTGCCAGCACTCGGGGGAGGCTCACTGAAGCTTTCTTT.

This clonotype has a count of ten or more. The V gene is TRBV5-1, the J gene TRBJ1-6, with unresolved D. Between the trimmed V and J ends, which lost 2 bases and 8 bases, there was a span of 11 bases. Germline values: CDR1 SGHRS, CDR2 YFSETQ. The CDR3 sequence is 14 residues long. The CDR3 bases are TGCGCCAGCAGCTTCAGGAGGCCAGATTCACCCCTCCACTTT. It encodes CASSFRRPDSPLHF.

V is TRBV11-2 and J is TRBJ2-5; TRBD2 matches at 14 bases. Germline V CDR1 and CDR2: SGHAT, FQNNGV. The V segment lost 5 bases and the J segment 4 bases; nucleotides outside the gene matches: 6. The CDR3 runs to 16 residues. The CDR3 DNA is TGTGCCAGCAGCGCCCGACTAGCGGGAGGGGCAGAGACCCAGTACTTC. This gives the protein CASSARLAGGAETQYF.

There are a few counts of this clonotype. The CDR3 bases are TGTGCCAGCAGCTTTAATCGGGGTCCACAAGAGACCCAGTACTTC. It codes for CASSFNRGPQETQYF. V and J are TRBV7-2 and TRBJ2-5; TRBD2 might be the D (5 bases). Germline CDR1 and CDR2: SGHTA and FQGNSA. This CDR3 is built from 15 residues. V was cut by 3 bases and J by 2 bases, with 13 bases left in between.

In this sample, this clonotype turned up many times. The rearrangement uses TRBV5-1 and TRBJ2-1, with TRBD1 matching 8 bases. Per germline, CDR1 SGHRS and CDR2 YFSETQ. The length of the CDR3 is 14 residues. The trim removed 4 bases at V and 5 bases at J, leaving 5 bases unmatched. As DNA, the CDR3 is TGCGCCAGCAGCCACGGGACAGGTGACAATGAGCAGTTCTTC. Translated, it gives CASSHGTGDNEQFF.

This clonotype was counted at least ten times. This rearrangement joins TRBV5-5 to TRBJ2-2; D may be TRBD2 (7 bases). V lost 0 bases and J lost 3, with 12 bases in between. The germline CDR1 and CDR2 sequences are SGHKS and YYEKEE (reference sequence). The CDR3 loop spans 16 amino acids. The CDR3 sequence is CASSLAGGPDTGELFF. DNA for the CDR3: TGTGCCAGCAGCTTGGCCGGGGGGCCGGACACCGGGGAGCTGTTTTTT.

This clonotype showed up many times. The chain carries TRBV3-1 and TRBJ2-1; 10 bases are a match to TRBD2. CDR3 length equals 16 residues. Unmatched junction bases numbered 7, after V lost 8 bases and J lost 0 bases. Germline V gives CDR1 LGHDT, CDR2 YNNKEL (reference sequence). The CDR3 DNA sequence: TGTGCCAGCTCCCCTAGCGGGAGATACTCCTACAATGAGCAGTTCTTC. Translating gives CASSPSGRYSYNEQFF.

The chain recombines TRBV6-1 with TRBJ2-2, with 11 bases fitting TRBD1. The J segment lost 6 bases and the V segment lost 10 bases, leaving 7 bases of the junction unmatched. This CDR3 is 14 amino acids long. The germline CDR1 and CDR2 sequences are MNHNS and SASEGT. CDR3 sequence: CATPGQGEAGELFF. The CDR3 nucleotides read TGTGCCACCCCGGGACAGGGGGAAGCCGGGGAGCTGTTTTTT.

Many counts were recorded for this clonotype. The CDR3 sequence is CASSLAQNNEQFF. CDR3 nucleotide sequence: TGTGCCAGCAGCTTAGCCCAGAATAATGAGCAGTTCTTC. The chain carries TRBV11-2 and TRBJ2-1; D remains unclear. The CDR3 length is 13 residues. Germline lookup yields CDR1 SGHAT and CDR2 FQNNGV. The V end was cut by 1 base, the J end by 7 bases, with 8 bases between.

This clonotype has at least ten counts. The chain couples TRBV20-1 to TRBJ2-1; 10 positions match TRBD2. Germline loops: CDR1 DFQATT, CDR2 SNEGSKA (reference sequence). The length of the CDR3 is 15 residues. Trimming took 5 bases from V and 9 from J; bases not matched to a gene: 13. This chain's CDR3 is CSALYLLAGDIEQFF. The CDR3 DNA sequence: TGCAGTGCTCTCTACCTTCTAGCGGGAGATATTGAGCAGTTCTTC.

This clonotype appeared many times. This rearrangement joins TRBV20-1 to TRBJ2-5; D perhaps matches TRBD2 (6 bases). Germline-derived CDR1 and CDR2 are DFQATT and SNEGSKA (reference sequence). The V end was cut by 2 bases, the J end by 4 bases, with 11 bases between. The CDR3 loop spans 13 amino acids. Here the CDR3 reads CSARSGLVETQYF. DNA of the CDR3: TGCAGTGCTAGATCGGGACTCGTAGAGACCCAGTACTTC.